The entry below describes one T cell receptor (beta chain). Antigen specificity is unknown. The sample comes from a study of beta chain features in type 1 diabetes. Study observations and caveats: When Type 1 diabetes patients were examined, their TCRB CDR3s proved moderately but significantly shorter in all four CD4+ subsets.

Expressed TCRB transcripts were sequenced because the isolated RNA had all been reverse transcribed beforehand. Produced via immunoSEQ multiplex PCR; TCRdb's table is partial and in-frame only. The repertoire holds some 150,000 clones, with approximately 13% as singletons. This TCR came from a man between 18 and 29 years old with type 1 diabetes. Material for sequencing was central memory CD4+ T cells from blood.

CDR3 sequence: CASSRSTDIANYGYTF. DNA of the CDR3: TGTGCCAGCAGCCGGTCGACGGACATAGCTAACTATGGCTACACCTTC. The gene calls are TRBV14 and TRBJ1-2; D may be TRBD1 (5 bases). CDR1 and CDR2 from the germline V gene are SGHDN and FVKESK. CDR3 length: 16 amino acids. V dropped 4 bases and J dropped 0 bases, with 15 bases sitting between them. Based on the CDR3 plus reference TRBV14 and TRBJ1-2, the full variable domain is EAGVTQFPSHSVIEKGQTVTLRCDPISGHDNLYWYRRVMGKEIKFLLHFVKESKQDESGMPNNRFLAERTGGTYSTLKVQPAELEDSGVYFCASSRSTDIANYGYTFGSGTRLTVV.